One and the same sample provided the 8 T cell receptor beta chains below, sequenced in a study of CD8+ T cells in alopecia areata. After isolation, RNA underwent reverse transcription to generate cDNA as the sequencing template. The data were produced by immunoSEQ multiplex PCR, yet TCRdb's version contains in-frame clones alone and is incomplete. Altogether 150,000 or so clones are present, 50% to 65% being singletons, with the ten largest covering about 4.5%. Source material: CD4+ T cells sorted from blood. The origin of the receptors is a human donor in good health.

CDR3 nucleotides: TGTGCCAGCAGTAGGACAGCCCAAAGCTCCTACGAGCAGTACTTC. This gives the protein CASSRTAQSSYEQYF. V is TRBV27 and J is TRBJ2-7, with a weak D call TRBD1 (6 bases). The CDR3 loop spans 15 amino acids. V shed 5 bases and J shed 0 bases, with 14 bases lying between them. Germline V gene sequence: CDR1 MNHEY, CDR2 SMNVEV (reference sequence).

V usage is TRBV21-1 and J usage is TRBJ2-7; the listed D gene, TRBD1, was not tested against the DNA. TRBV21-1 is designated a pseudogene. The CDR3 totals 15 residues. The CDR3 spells CASSRSPGHRYEQYF. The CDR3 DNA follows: TGTGCCAGCAGCAGGTCACCGGGACATCGCTACGAGCAGTACTTC.

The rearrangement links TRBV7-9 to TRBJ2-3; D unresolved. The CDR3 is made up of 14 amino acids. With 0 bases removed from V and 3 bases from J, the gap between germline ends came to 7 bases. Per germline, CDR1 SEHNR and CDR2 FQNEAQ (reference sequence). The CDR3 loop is CASSLAHGTDTQYF. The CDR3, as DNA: TGTGCCAGCAGCTTAGCGCACGGAACAGATACGCAGTATTTT.

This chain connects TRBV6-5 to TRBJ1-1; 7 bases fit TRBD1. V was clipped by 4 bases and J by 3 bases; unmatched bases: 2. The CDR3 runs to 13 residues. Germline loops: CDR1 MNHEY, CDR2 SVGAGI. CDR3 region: CASSWQGDTEAFF. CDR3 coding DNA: TGTGCCAGCAGTTGGCAGGGGGACACTGAAGCTTTCTTT.

The CDR3 DNA follows: TGCGCCAGCAGCCAAGTTAGGACCGCAGATACGCAGTATTTT. Translated: CASSQVRTADTQYF. V usage is TRBV4-1 and J usage is TRBJ2-3; unclear D gene. This CDR3 is 14 amino acids long. Germline lookup yields CDR1 MGHRA and CDR2 YSYEKL. Trimming pared 1 base from V and 4 bases from J, leaving 9 bases between.

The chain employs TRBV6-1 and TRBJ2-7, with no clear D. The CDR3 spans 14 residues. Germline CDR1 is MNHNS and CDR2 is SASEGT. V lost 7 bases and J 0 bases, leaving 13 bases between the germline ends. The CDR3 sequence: CASTLLAGSYEQYF. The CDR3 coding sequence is TGTGCCAGCACCCTCCTGGCAGGCTCCTACGAGCAGTACTTC.

The CDR3 nucleotides read TGTGCCACCAGCAGAGCTGGGTATGGCTACACCTTC. The encoded protein is CATSRAGYGYTF. This chain joins TRBV15 and TRBJ1-2; no clear D. V dropped 1 base and J dropped 5 bases, with 5 bases sitting between them. Germline CDR1 and CDR2: LNHNV and YYDKDF (reference sequence). CDR3 length equals 12 residues.

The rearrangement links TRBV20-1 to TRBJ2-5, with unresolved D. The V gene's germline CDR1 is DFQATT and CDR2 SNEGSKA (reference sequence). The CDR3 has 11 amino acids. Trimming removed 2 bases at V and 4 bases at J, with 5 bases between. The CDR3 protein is CSARHGETQYF. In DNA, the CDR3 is TGCAGTGCTAGACACGGAGAGACCCAGTACTTC.